Below, 2 T cell receptor beta chains from the same sample are listed, as sequenced in a study of resident and recirculating memory T cells in vitiligo. Method: immunoSEQ multiplex PCR; TCRdb's copy keeps in-frame clones and lacks some. The top ten clones hold over 4.5% of a sample with around 70,000 clones, roughly nine tenths of them seen once. Sequenced material: blood. The receptors derive from a male donor with vitiligo.

CDR3 DNA sequence: TGTGCCAGCAGCCAAAAGAGAACAGGGCTCAGCTCCTACGAGCAGTACTTC. Residues: CASSQKRTGLSSYEQYF. The chain has TRBV21-1 and TRBJ2-7; TRBD1, the D gene given by the table, was not confirmed from the DNA. TRBV21-1 is a documented pseudogene. The CDR3 loop spans 17 amino acids.

Comment on this clone: This sample also contains other DNA sequences that code for the same CDR3. This chain connects TRBV9 to TRBJ1-1, with D perhaps matching TRBD1 (5 bases). The CDR3 length is 11 residues. Germline CDR1 SGDLS, CDR2 YYNGEE. Trimming removed 7 bases from V and 4 bases from J, with 8 bases in between. The CDR3 coding sequence is TGTGCCAGCGGGAGGGGCACTGAAGCTTTCTTT. Encoded protein: CASGRGTEAFF.